A selection of T cell receptor beta chains follows, all from one sample in a study of EBV T-cell therapy then PD-1 blockade in nasopharyngeal carcinoma. The assay was immunoSEQ multiplex PCR, and TCRdb's table has in-frame clones only and misses some. The sample records about 20,000 clones, 70% to 85% being singletons. Antigens of these TCRs are unknown. The sequencing used CD8+ T cells from blood, collected at day -245 from a patient whose treatment included autologous EBV-specific T cells and nivolumab. The receptors originated from a man aged 35-49 years with nasopharyngeal carcinoma. Each CDR3 is given with its conserved first and last residue. D genes are given only for firm matches. Not all rows give a size; the values are once, few, many and, for expanded clones, a class.

V gene	D gene	J gene	clone size	CDR3 DNA	CDR3 protein
TRBV7-9	TRBD2	TRBJ2-3	NA	TGTGCCAGCAGCTTCCCAAGCACTAGCGGGACCACAGATACGCAGTATTTT	CASSFPSTSGTTDTQYF
TRBV19	NA	TRBJ2-3	few	TGTGCCAGTAGTATAACCCACCTCGTGAGGGGTAAGCAGTATTTT	CASSITHLVRGKQYF
TRBV4-3	NA	TRBJ1-5	NA	TGCGCCAGCAGCCAAGATCCCCCTGAGGCAGAGGCGGGGAGCAATCAGCCCCAGCATTTT	CASSQDPPEAEAGSNQPQHF
TRBV4-3	NA	TRBJ2-2	NA	TGCGCCAGCAGCCAAGAAACAGGGAGTTACAACACCGGGGAGCTGTTTTTT	CASSQETGSYNTGELFF
TRBV4-3	NA	TRBJ2-7	NA	TGCGCCAGCAGCCAAGGGAGAGCAACCTACGAGCAGTACTTC	CASSQGRATYEQYF
TRBV7-3	TRBD1	TRBJ2-7	NA	TGTGCCAGCAGCTTTGGGCCAGGGGGCGGCTACGAGCAGTACTTC	CASSFGPGGGYEQYF
TRBV6-6	NA	TRBJ2-1	NA	TGTGCCAGCAGTTACTCGAGCAATGAGCAGTTCTTC	CASSYSSNEQFF
TRBV9	NA	TRBJ2-3	NA	TGTGCCAGCAGCGTAACAGGTCCCGATACGCAGTATTTT	CASSVTGPDTQYF
TRBV6-4	TRBD1	TRBJ2-1	NA	TGTGCCAGCAGTGACTCGACAGGGGGTGGTAATGAGCAGTTCTTC	CASSDSTGGGNEQFF
TRBV6-5	NA	TRBJ1-1	NA	TGTGCCAGCACCGGGGAAACGAACACTGAAGCTTTCTTT	CASTGETNTEAFF
TRBV19	NA	TRBJ2-2	few	TGTGCCAGTAGTATTCAGCTTTGGAACGGCAGGGCCGGGTCCGGGGAGCTGTTTTTT	CASSIQLWNGRAGSGELFF
TRBV5-6	NA	TRBJ2-5	NA	TGTGCCAGCAGCTTGAATGGGGGAGAGACCCAGTACTTC	CASSLNGGETQYF
TRBV6-5	TRBD1	TRBJ2-7	few	TGTGCCAGCGATTGGTTACAGGGGGCTCTGGGCGAGCAGTACTTC	CASDWLQGALGEQYF
TRBV7-8	NA	TRBJ2-1	NA	TGTGCCAGCAGCTACTCCGTGGTGCAGTTCTTC	CASSYSVVQFF